This TCR beta chain was recovered during a study of control samples from healthy donors and cancer patients. The CDR3 length is 13 residues. V gave up 4 bases and J gave up 7 bases, with 11 bases separating them. Germline V gene data show CDR1 as SNHLY and CDR2 as FYNNEI. Only in-frame clones appear in the TCRdb table, and some are missing; sequencing was by immunoSEQ multiplex PCR. The table lists 100,000 to 150,000 clones, around 86% of them singletons. Sequenced sample: blood. This clonotype was sampled from a man in his forties in good health. The chain combines TRBV2 with TRBJ1-5; D gene uncertain. The CDR3 DNA reads TGTGCCAGCAGTGCGAAAGGCGAACAGCCCCAGCATTTT. Encoded protein: CASSAKGEQPQHF.